This T cell receptor beta chain was profiled in a study of cytomegalovirus exposure and HLA in healthy donors. CDR3 length equals 16 residues. V was shortened by 1 base and J by 4 bases, with 14 bases between the two germline ends. CDR1 SGHTA and CDR2 FQGNSA come from the germline V gene. The study ran its PCR with 60 Vbeta and 13 Jbeta primers. This table comes from immunoSEQ multiplex PCR, and its TCRdb copy is limited to in-frame clones, with some not included. The profile shows over 75,000 clones, more than 60% of them singletons. Remarks on this clone: Its antigen remains unknown.

Study-level findings and limits: CMV serostatus was the sole immune exposure data available. Presence/absence analyses supposed approximately even sequencing depth among donors.

The clonotype comes from a man in his fifties in good health and CMV-seropositive. The material sequenced was PBMCs. This chain uses TRBV7-2 with TRBJ2-4; D might be TRBD1 (7 bases). CDR3 nucleotide sequence: TGTGCCAGCAGCTTAGTTTCAGGGGGGCTTAAAAACATTCAGTACTTC. Translation gives CASSLVSGGLKNIQYF.